A single sample gave rise to the 12 T cell receptor beta chains below, sequenced in a study of OX40 agonist ivuxolimab in advanced cancers. Using immunoSEQ multiplex PCR, the repertoire was profiled, and TCRdb retains in-frame clones only, with some absent. The top ten hold over 8.5% of the sample, which has 45,000 to 65,000 clones, approximately 91% seen once. The sequencing here drew on CD4+ or CD8+ T cells sorted from blood, taken in a trial of the OX40 agonist ivuxolimab. The receptors were gathered from an adult with an advanced solid tumor such as melanoma, head and neck, liver or kidney cancer.

V gene TRBV27 combines with J gene TRBJ1-1; 7 bases agree with TRBD1. V trimming: 2 bases; J trimming: 2 bases; junction bases outside the gene matches: 2. The CDR3 consists of 14 residues. In germline, CDR1 is MNHEY, CDR2 SMNVEV (reference sequence). The CDR3 protein is CASSLRGGNTEAFF. The CDR3 DNA sequence: TGTGCCAGCAGTTTAAGAGGGGGCAACACTGAAGCTTTCTTT.

J is TRBJ1-1 and V is TRBV11-2; D ambiguous. This CDR3 spans 14 amino acids. V was clipped by 1 base and J by 4 bases, with 10 bases between them. Germline CDR1 reads SGHAT; CDR2 reads FQNNGV. The DNA of the CDR3 is TGTGCCAGCAGCTTAGCCGGCAGGTTCACTGAAGCTTTCTTT. Its translation: CASSLAGRFTEAFF.

The chain couples TRBV9 to TRBJ2-7; D is perhaps TRBD1 (6 bases). The ends were cut back, 3 bases at V and 0 bases at J, with 10 bases in the middle. The CDR3 is 14 amino acids. Germline CDR1 SGDLS, CDR2 YYNGEE. The CDR3 is CASSGRDNSYEQYF. CDR3 nucleotide sequence: TGTGCCAGCAGCGGCCGGGACAACTCCTACGAGCAGTACTTC. The full variable domain, with the rest looked up from reference TRBV9 and TRBJ2-7, is DSGVTQTPKHLITATGQRVTLRCSPRSGDLSVYWYQQSLDQGLQFLIQYYNGEERAKGNILERFSAQQFPDLHSELNLSSLELGDSALYFCASSGRDNSYEQYFGPGTRLTVT.

The chain is built from TRBV7-6 and TRBJ1-3; tentatively, D is TRBD1 (5 bases). This CDR3 has 16 residues. The V gene lost 1 base and the J gene lost 6 bases, with 16 bases spanning the gap. Germline CDR1 reads SGHVS; CDR2 reads FNYEAQ. CDR3 nucleotide sequence: TGTGCCAGCAGCTTAGGGGGAGTCGTGGGGGAAAACACCATATATTTT. This sequence encodes CASSLGGVVGENTIYF.

The J gene is TRBJ2-7, the V gene TRBV9; TRBD2 matches at 7 bases. The V and J ends lost 4 bases and 5 bases, in that order; junction bases with no gene match: 12. CDR1 is SGDLS, CDR2 YYNGEE, per germline. This CDR3 region has 15 residues. CDR3 in amino acids: CASSKFAGESDEQYF. CDR3 nucleotides: TGTGCCAGCAGCAAGTTTGCGGGAGAAAGCGACGAGCAGTACTTC. Combining the CDR3 with reference TRBV9 and TRBJ2-7 gives the whole variable domain DSGVTQTPKHLITATGQRVTLRCSPRSGDLSVYWYQQSLDQGLQFLIQYYNGEERAKGNILERFSAQQFPDLHSELNLSSLELGDSALYFCASSKFAGESDEQYFGPGTRLTVT.

The V call is TRBV21-1, the J call TRBJ1-4; the table's D gene call, TRBD1, was not cross checked with the DNA. TRBV21-1 is given as a pseudogene. This CDR3 region has 15 residues. For the CDR3, the DNA is TGTGCCAGCAGCGAGCGACAGGGGGCAAACGAAAAACTGTTTTTT. Translated, it gives CASSERQGANEKLFF.

This chain connects TRBV6-6 to TRBJ2-1; D is perhaps TRBD2 (7 bases). The germline V gene has CDR1 MNHNY and CDR2 SVGAGI (reference sequence). This CDR3 is built from 16 residues. Trimming cost V 8 bases and J 0 bases, with 17 bases left between them. The CDR3: CASLGGGGLSYNEQFF. In nucleotides, the CDR3 is TGTGCCAGCCTTGGGGGGGGCGGGCTCTCCTACAATGAGCAGTTCTTC.

The V gene is TRBV11-1, the J gene TRBJ2-7; 10 bases fit TRBD2. V trimming: 5 bases; J trimming: 2 bases; junction bases outside the gene matches: 3. Looked up from germline, CDR1 is SGHAT and CDR2 is FQDESV (reference sequence). The CDR3 sequence is 14 residues long. The DNA of the CDR3 is TGTGCCAGCAGCCGGACTAGCGGCGCCTACGAGCAGTACTTC. Translated: CASSRTSGAYEQYF.

The chain links TRBV7-9 to TRBJ1-3; D not resolved. The CDR3 totals 16 residues. Germline-derived CDR1 and CDR2 are SEHNR and FQNEAQ (reference sequence). V lost 5 bases and J lost 4, with 18 bases in between. The CDR3 DNA reads TGTGCCAGCAGCCCCCGACCTCAGAGGCCGGGAAACACCATATATTTT. It is translated as CASSPRPQRPGNTIYF.

V is TRBV5-1 and J is TRBJ1-1; D not certain. Per the germline V gene, CDR1 is SGHRS and CDR2 is YFSETQ. V was pared by 3 bases and J by 8 bases, with 14 bases between. There are 13 residues in the CDR3. CDR3 residues: CASSWASWKEAFF. CDR3 coding DNA: TGCGCCAGCAGCTGGGCCTCCTGGAAGGAAGCTTTCTTT. Filled out from reference TRBV5-1 and TRBJ1-1, the complete variable domain reads KAGVTQTPRYLIKTRGQQVTLSCSPISGHRSVSWYQQTPGQGLQFLFEYFSETQRNKGNFPGRFSGRQFSNSRSEMNVSTLELGDSALYLCASSWASWKEAFFGQGTRLTVV.

The CDR3 loop is CASTQVEWGEQYF. The CDR3 region has the DNA TGTGCCAGCACCCAGGTTGAATGGGGCGAGCAGTACTTC. This chain joins TRBV9 and TRBJ2-7; D is ambiguous. This CDR3 contains 13 residues. V was trimmed by 6 bases and J by 6 bases, leaving 16 bases between them. Germline loops: CDR1 SGDLS, CDR2 YYNGEE.

The chain carries TRBV27 and TRBJ2-1, with 7 nucleotides matching TRBD2. Looked up from germline, CDR1 is MNHEY and CDR2 is SMNVEV (reference sequence). This CDR3 is 16 amino acids long. J was trimmed by 1 base and V by 1 base; bases with no gene match: 4. The CDR3 DNA follows: TGTGCCAGCAGTTTATTAGCGGGTATTTCCTACAATGAGCAGTTCTTC. Protein: CASSLLAGISYNEQFF.